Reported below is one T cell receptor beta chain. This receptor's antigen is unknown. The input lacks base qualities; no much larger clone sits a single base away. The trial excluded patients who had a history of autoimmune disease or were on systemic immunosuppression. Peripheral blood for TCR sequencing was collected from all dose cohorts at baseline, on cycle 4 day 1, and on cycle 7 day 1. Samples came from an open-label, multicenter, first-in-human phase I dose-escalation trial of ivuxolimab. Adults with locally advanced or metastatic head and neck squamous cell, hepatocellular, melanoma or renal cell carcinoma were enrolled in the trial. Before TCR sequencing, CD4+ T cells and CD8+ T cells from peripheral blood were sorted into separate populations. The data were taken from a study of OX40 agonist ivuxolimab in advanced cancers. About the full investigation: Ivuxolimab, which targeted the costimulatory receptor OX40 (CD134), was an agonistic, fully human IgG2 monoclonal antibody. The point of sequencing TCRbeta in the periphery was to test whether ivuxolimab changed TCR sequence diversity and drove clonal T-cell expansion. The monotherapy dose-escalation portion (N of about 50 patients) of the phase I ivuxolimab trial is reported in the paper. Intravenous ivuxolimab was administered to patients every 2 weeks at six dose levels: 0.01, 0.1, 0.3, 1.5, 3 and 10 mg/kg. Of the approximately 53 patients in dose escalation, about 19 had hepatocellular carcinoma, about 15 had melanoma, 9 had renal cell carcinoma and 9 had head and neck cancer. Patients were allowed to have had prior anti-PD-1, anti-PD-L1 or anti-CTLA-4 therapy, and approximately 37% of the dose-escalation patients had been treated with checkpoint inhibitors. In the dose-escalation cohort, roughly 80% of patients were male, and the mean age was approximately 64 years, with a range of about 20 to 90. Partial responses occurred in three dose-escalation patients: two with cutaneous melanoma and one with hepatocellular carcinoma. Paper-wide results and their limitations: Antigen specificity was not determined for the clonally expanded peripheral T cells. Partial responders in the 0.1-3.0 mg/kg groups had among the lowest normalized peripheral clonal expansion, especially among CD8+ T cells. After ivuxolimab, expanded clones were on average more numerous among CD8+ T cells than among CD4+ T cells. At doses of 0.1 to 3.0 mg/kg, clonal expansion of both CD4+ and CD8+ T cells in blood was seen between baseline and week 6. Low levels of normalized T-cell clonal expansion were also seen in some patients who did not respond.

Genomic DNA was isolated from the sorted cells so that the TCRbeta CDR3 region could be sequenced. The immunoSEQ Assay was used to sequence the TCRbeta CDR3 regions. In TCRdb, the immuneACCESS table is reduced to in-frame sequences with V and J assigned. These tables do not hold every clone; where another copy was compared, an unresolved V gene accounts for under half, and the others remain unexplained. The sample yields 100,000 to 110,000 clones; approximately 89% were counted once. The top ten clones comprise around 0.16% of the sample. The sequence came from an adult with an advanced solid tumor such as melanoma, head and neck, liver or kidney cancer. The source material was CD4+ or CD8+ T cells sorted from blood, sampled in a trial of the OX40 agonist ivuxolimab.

CDR3 protein: CAWMRAGGNYGYTF. The sequenced DNA is TGTGCCTGGATGAGGGCAGGGGGCAACTATGGCTACACCTTC. This chain is built from TRBV30 and TRBJ1-2, and 8 junction bases match TRBD1. In the germline V gene (reference sequence), CDR1 corresponds to GTSNPN and CDR2 to SVGIG. Trimming accounts for 4 bases at V and 2 bases at J, while the number of junction bases matched to no gene is 6. Including the terminal cysteine and phenylalanine, the CDR3 comprises 14 residues. Of all the DNA, just the CDR3 is kept, 42 bases in frame from base 1.